What follows describes a single TCR beta chain. This clone occurred many times. Its target antigen remains unknown. No base-level quality is on record; no much larger clone is a single base apart. V is shortened by 0 bases, J by 10 bases, and the region joining them spans 15 bases. Including cysteine and phenylalanine, the CDR3 has 15 amino acids. The retained sequence is limited to the CDR3, 45 bases, with the frame set at the first base. Based on the germline V gene, the CDR1 and CDR2 sequences are MGHRA and YSYEKL. This entry is derived from a study of blood T cell repertoires in COVID-19 (dated by TCRdb to 2018 to 2020). Regarding the study in general: The collaborator samples originated in the United States, Italy and Spain and spanned the acute and convalescent phases of COVID-19. The dataset comprised deeply sampled blood TCRbeta repertoires from subjects exposed to, actively infected with, or recovered from COVID-19. The repertoires were released in a freely available public database meant as a resource for research on the immune response to SARS-CoV-2. The sample metadata nearly always contained a de-identified subject ID, COVID-19 status, age in years and sex. Where available, HLA class I and class II types were obtained from metadata supplied by the sample provider rather than from assay-based typing. Samples came from the ongoing ImmuneRACE study (first 160 participants) plus 1,254 subjects from 6 global collaborators. The material from the prospective study consisted of cDNA or gDNA derived from T cells, B-cell-depleted T cells, or PBMCs.

What the authors observed across the whole study: How much clinical and demographic metadata was included differed by source and by participant, and the metadata was provided uncurated.

Whole blood was collected in K2EDTA tubes by collaborating institutions according to the institutions' own protocols. For TCRbeta analysis, collaborator samples were shipped as frozen whole blood, as isolated PBMCs, or as DNA extracted from either sample type. The immunoSEQ Assay, a bias-controlled multiplex PCR, was used to amplify TCRbeta CDR3 regions from genomic DNA. Per the authors' processing: The number of nucleated cells in each sample was estimated by amplification of reference gene primers within the assay. To quantify the absolute abundance of each unique TCRbeta CDR3 rearrangement, sequence reads were collapsed and filtered. For each sample, productive Simpson clonality was calculated by taking the square root of Simpson's diversity index across productive rearrangements. TCRdb limited this immuneACCESS table to in-frame rearrangements with V and J called. A share of clones is missing; checked studies link under half to unresolved V genes, and the rest is unexplained. V and J calls and clone size are as listed in that table; D and trimming were resolved from the DNA. This sample is represented by roughly 30,000 clones; roughly 84% of them were singletons. The top ten clones comprise 15% to 20% of the sample.

The chain is made from TRBV4-1 and TRBJ1-4; a tentative D match to TRBD1 spans 5 bases. Specimen: peripheral blood. The TCR comes from a man in his sixties or seventies with active COVID-19. Here is the DNA: TGCGCCAGCAGCCAAGATCGTATAGGGGAGGGAAAACTGTTTTTT. Its amino acids are CASSQDRIGEGKLFF.